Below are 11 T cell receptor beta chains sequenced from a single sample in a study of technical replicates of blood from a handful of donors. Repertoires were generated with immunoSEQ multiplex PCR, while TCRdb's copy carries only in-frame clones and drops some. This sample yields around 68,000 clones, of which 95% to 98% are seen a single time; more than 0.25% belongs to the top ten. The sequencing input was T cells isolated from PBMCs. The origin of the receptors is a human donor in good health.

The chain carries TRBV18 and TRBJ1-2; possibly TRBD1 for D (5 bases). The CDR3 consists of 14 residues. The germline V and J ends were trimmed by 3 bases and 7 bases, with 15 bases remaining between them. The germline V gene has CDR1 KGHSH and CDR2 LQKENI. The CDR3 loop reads CASSPPDTVGGYTF. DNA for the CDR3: TGTGCCAGCTCACCCCCGGACACCGTTGGTGGCTACACCTTC.

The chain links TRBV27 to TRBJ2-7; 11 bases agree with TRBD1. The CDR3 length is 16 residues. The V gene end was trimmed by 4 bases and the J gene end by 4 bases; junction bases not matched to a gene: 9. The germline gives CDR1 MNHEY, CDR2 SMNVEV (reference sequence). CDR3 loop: CASSSTPGQGGYEQYF. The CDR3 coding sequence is TGTGCCAGCAGTTCTACCCCGGGACAGGGGGGGTACGAGCAGTACTTC.

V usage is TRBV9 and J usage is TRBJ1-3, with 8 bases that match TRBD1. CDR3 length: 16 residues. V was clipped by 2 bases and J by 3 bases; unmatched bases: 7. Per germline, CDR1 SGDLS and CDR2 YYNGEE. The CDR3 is CASSVADRVGGNTIYF. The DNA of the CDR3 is TGTGCCAGCAGCGTGGCGGACAGGGTTGGTGGAAACACCATATATTTT.

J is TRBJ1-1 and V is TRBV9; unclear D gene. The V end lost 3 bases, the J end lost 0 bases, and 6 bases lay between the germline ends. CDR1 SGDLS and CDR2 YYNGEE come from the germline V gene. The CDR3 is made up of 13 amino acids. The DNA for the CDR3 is TGTGCCAGCAGCGGAGGCCTGAACACTGAAGCTTTCTTT. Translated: CASSGGLNTEAFF. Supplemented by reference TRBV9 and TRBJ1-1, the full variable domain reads DSGVTQTPKHLITATGQRVTLRCSPRSGDLSVYWYQQSLDQGLQFLIQYYNGEERAKGNILERFSAQQFPDLHSELNLSSLELGDSALYFCASSGGLNTEAFFGQGTRLTVV.

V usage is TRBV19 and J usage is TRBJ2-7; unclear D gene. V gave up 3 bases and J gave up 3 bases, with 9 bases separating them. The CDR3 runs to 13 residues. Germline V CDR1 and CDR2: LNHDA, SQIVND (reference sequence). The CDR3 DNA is TGTGCCAGTAGTATCCGACTTAACTACGAGCAGTACTTC. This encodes CASSIRLNYEQYF. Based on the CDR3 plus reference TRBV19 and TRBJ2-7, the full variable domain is DGGITQSPKYLFRKEGQNVTLSCEQNLNHDAMYWYRQDPGQGLRLIYYSQIVNDFQKGDIAEGYSVSREKKESFPLTVTSAQKNPTAFYLCASSIRLNYEQYFGPGTRLTVT.

The CDR3 nucleotides are TGCGCCAGCAGCTTGAATCCAGGCAGCTTAAGCTCCTACGAGCAGTACTTC. It specifies CASSLNPGSLSSYEQYF. The J gene is TRBJ2-7, the V gene TRBV5-1; D unclear. Germline V lookup: CDR1 SGHRS, CDR2 YFSETQ. CDR3 length: 17 amino acids. Trimming took 1 base from V and 0 from J, leaving 17 bases between them.

DNA for the CDR3: TGTGCCAGCAGCTATAGGAACACTGAAGCTTTCTTT. Translated: CASSYRNTEAFF. The chain joins TRBV11-2 to TRBJ1-1; D not certain. The CDR3 has 12 amino acids. CDR1 and CDR2 (germline): SGHAT, FQNNGV. The V gene lost 4 bases and the J gene lost 1 base, with 4 bases spanning the gap.

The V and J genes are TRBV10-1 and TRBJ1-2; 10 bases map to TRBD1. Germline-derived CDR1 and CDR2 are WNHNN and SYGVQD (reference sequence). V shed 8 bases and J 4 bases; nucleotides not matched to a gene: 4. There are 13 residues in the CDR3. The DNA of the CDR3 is TGCGCCAGCGGGGACAGGGGATGCTATGGCTACACCTTC. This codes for CASGDRGCYGYTF.

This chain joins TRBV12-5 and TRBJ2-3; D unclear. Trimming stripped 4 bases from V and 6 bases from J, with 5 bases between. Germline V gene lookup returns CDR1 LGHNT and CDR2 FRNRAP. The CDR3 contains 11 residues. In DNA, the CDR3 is TGTGCTAGTGGTTCCCAGGATACGCAGTATTTT. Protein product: CASGSQDTQYF.

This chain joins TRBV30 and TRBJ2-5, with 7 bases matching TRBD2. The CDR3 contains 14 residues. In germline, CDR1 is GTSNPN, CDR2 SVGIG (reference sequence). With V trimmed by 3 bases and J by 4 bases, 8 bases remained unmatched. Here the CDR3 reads CAWSHWGRGETQYF. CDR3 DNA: TGTGCCTGGAGCCACTGGGGGAGGGGAGAGACCCAGTACTTC. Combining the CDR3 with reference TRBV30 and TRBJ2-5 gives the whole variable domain SQTIHQWPATLVQPVGSPLSLECTVEGTSNPNLYWYRQAAGRGLQLLFYSVGIGQISSEVPQNLSASRPQDRQFILSSKKLLLSDSGFYLCAWSHWGRGETQYFGPGTRLLVL.

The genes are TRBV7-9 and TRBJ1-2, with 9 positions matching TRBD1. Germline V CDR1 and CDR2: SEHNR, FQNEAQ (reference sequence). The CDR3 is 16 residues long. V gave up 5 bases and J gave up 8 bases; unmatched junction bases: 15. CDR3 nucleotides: TGTGCCAGCAGCCTTGACTGGACAGGGGTTTATATCGGCTACACCTTC. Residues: CASSLDWTGVYIGYTF.